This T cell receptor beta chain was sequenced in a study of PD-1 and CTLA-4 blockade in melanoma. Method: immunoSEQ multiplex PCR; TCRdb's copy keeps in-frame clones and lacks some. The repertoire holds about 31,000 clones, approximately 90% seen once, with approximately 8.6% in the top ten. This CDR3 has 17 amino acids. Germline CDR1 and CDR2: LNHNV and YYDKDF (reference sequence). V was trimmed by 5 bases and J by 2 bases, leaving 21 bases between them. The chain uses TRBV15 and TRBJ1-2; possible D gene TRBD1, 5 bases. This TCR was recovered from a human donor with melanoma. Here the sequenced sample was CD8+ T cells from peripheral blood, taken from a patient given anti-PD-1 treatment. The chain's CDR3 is CATSLGDSEGLNYGYTF. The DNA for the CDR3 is TGTGCCACCAGCCTCGGGGATAGCGAGGGGTTGAACTATGGCTACACCTTC.